This entry describes one T cell receptor (beta chain). Its antigen remains unknown. The V segment lost 6 bases and the J segment 5 bases; nucleotides outside the gene matches: 14. Germline assignment: CDR1 DFQATT and CDR2 SNEGSKA (reference sequence). The CDR3 spans 16 residues. These data originate in a study of CD8 T cells in ankylosing spondylitis. Quantitative molecular-barcoded 5'-RACE generated the TCR beta libraries. One entry per CDR3 protein results from TCRdb running MiXCR on the 5' RACE reads. This sample yields about 130,000 distinct CDR3 sequences, of which 7% to 10% are seen a single time; 2.5% to 4% belongs to the top ten. Findings and limits, study-wide: Typical of ankylosing spondylitis blood, it appeared, was a TCR beta motif of seven to nine highly homologous variants. Reports of some motif variants in reactive arthritis synovial fluid and blood predate this one.

The TCR originated in a male donor with ankylosing spondylitis or in good health (not recorded which). The chain recombines TRBV20-1 with TRBJ2-3, with TRBD2 identical over 10 bases. The source material was blood, either unsorted or a sorted T cell fraction (not recorded which). The CDR3: CSAQGGLAGDGDTQYF. In DNA, the CDR3 is TGCAGTGCCCAGGGCGGGCTAGCGGGAGATGGAGATACGCAGTATTTT.